This T cell receptor beta chain was obtained from a study of shared clonotypes between healthy human individuals. The study's findings and limits: Rarefaction showed that sequencing of sorted subsets was incomplete (despite large depth).

CDR3 length: 14 amino acids. Germline lookup yields CDR1 MGHDK and CDR2 SYGVNS. The V gene lost 0 bases and the J gene lost 4 bases, with 9 bases spanning the gap. Each subset's genomic DNA was split evenly across several immunoSEQ plates. Assay: immunoSEQ multiplex PCR; the TCRdb copy retains only in-frame clones and omits some. The data contain hundreds of thousands of clones, around 87% of them singletons. This clone was recorded only once. Its target is not known. The source of this sequence is a young man in good health. The gene calls are TRBV25-1 and TRBJ1-2; no reliable D call. The sample was memory CD8+ T cells sorted from blood. Subset given: CD45RO+ cells pooled with CCR7-negative TemRA cells. In DNA, the CDR3 is TGTGCCAGCAGTGAATATGGTTTGGGCTATGGCTACACCTTC. Amino acids: CASSEYGLGYGYTF.